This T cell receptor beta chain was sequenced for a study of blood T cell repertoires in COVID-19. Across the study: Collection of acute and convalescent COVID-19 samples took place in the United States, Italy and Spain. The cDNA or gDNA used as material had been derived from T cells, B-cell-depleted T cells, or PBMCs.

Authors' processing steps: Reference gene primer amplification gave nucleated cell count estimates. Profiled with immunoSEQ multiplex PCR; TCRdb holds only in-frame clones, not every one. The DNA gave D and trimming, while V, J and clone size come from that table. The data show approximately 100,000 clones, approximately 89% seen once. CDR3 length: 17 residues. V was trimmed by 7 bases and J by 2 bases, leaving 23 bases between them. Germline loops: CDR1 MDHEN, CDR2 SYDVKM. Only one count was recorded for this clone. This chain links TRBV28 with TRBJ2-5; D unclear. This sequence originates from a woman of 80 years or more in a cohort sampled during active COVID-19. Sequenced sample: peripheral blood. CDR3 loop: CASKPQTLLLSQETQYF. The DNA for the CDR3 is TGTGCCAGCAAACCTCAGACTCTCCTCCTTTCACAAGAGACCCAGTACTTC.